Shown below are 14 T cell receptor beta chains from a single sample sequenced in a study of cytomegalovirus exposure and HLA in healthy donors. The PCR contained 60 Vbeta and 13 Jbeta primers. Method: immunoSEQ multiplex PCR; TCRdb's copy keeps in-frame clones and lacks some. The sample lists roughly 190,000 clones; 75% to 90% were seen once. Sequenced material: PBMCs. Receptor source: a young man in good health and CMV-seronegative.

This rearrangement joins TRBV7-2 to TRBJ2-1; TRBD2 agrees at 8 bases. The CDR3 sequence is 15 residues long. Trimming took 5 bases from V and 5 from J; bases not matched to a gene: 8. Germline V gives CDR1 SGHTA, CDR2 FQGNSA. CDR3 coding DNA: TGTGCCAGCAGCGGACCGGGACTAGGCAACAATGAGCAGTTCTTC. Protein sequence: CASSGPGLGNNEQFF.

V usage is TRBV7-9 and J usage is TRBJ2-7; 10 bases are a match to TRBD1. V lost 5 bases and J lost 5; bases outside the gene matches: 6. This CDR3 region has 14 residues. The germline V gene encodes CDR1 SEHNR and CDR2 FQNEAQ (reference sequence). CDR3 nucleotides: TGTGCCAGCAGCCCCCGGGACAGGGGCCACGAGCAGTACTTC. Translation: CASSPRDRGHEQYF.

V and J are TRBV5-1 and TRBJ1-1, with D tentatively TRBD1 (5 bases). V was cut by 1 base and J by 5 bases, with 12 bases left in between. Germline CDR1 and CDR2: SGHRS and YFSETQ. This CDR3 has 14 residues. CDR3 residues: CASSLRGSGTEAFF. In nucleotides, the CDR3 is TGCGCCAGCAGCTTGAGGGGTTCTGGGACTGAAGCTTTCTTT.

In this sample, this clone turned up a few times. The genes are TRBV25-1 and TRBJ1-1, with D hard to call. Trimming removed 4 bases from V and 8 bases from J, with 5 bases in between. Per the germline V gene, CDR1 is MGHDK and CDR2 is SYGVNS. This CDR3 spans 10 amino acids. CDR3 amino acids: CASSAGEAFF. The CDR3 nucleotides read TGTGCCAGCAGTGCGGGAGAAGCTTTCTTT.

V usage is TRBV27 and J usage is TRBJ2-1, with 7 bases that match TRBD2. Germline V lookup: CDR1 MNHEY, CDR2 SMNVEV (reference sequence). V dropped 5 bases and J dropped 10; count of bases not matched to a gene: 11. CDR3 size: 14 residues. This chain's CDR3 is CASSIQTTAGEQFF. The CDR3 DNA sequence: TGTGCCAGCAGTATACAGACAACAGCGGGAGAGCAGTTCTTC.

The chain has TRBV7-9 and TRBJ1-1; 8 bases are shared with TRBD1. Germline V gives CDR1 SEHNR, CDR2 FQNEAQ (reference sequence). This CDR3 has 13 residues. J gave up 8 bases and V 5 bases, and 7 bases lay outside the gene matches. CDR3 in DNA: TGTGCCAGCAGCCGCCCCCCAGGGGGCGAAGCTTTCTTT. This codes for CASSRPPGGEAFF.

This clone was picked up a small number of times. The rearrangement joins TRBV7-2 to TRBJ2-1, with 9 bases identical to TRBD2. CDR1 and CDR2 (germline): SGHTA, FQGNSA. The V gene end was trimmed by 3 bases and the J gene end by 9 bases; junction bases not matched to a gene: 12. The CDR3 covers 16 residues. This chain's CDR3 is CASSFGGRGGLGEQFF. The CDR3, as DNA: TGTGCCAGCAGCTTCGGGGGGCGGGGGGGACTTGGTGAGCAGTTCTTC.

The rearrangement links TRBV5-6 to TRBJ2-7, with D perhaps TRBD1 (6 bases). Germline CDR1 reads SGHDT; CDR2 reads YYEEEE. Trimming cost V 0 bases and J 1 base, with 8 bases left between them. CDR3 length: 14 residues. As DNA, the CDR3 is TGTGCCAGCAGCTTGGTACAGGGATCCTACGAGCAGTACTTC. Amino acid sequence: CASSLVQGSYEQYF.

This clone has just one count. The V and J genes are TRBV6-6 and TRBJ2-1; TRBD1 might be the D (6 bases). The germline V gene has CDR1 MNHNY and CDR2 SVGAGI (reference sequence). The length of the CDR3 is 15 residues. V lost 5 bases and J 6 bases, leaving 17 bases between the germline ends. The CDR3 DNA follows: TGTGCCAGCAGTCCGACAGGCTTAGGGGGCAATGAGCAGTTCTTC. It translates to CASSPTGLGGNEQFF.

The rearrangement links TRBV5-4 to TRBJ1-1; D possibly corresponds to TRBD1 (6 bases). Germline V gene lookup returns CDR1 SGHNT and CDR2 YYREEE (reference sequence). The CDR3 contains 14 residues. V was pared by 0 bases and J by 4 bases, with 10 bases between. The CDR3 nucleotides read TGTGCCAGCAGCTTGGACAGGGCATCCACTGAAGCTTTCTTT. This gives the protein CASSLDRASTEAFF.

This clone has just one count. The chain uses TRBV5-1 and TRBJ1-2, with 7 bases lining up with TRBD1. Germline V lookup: CDR1 SGHRS, CDR2 YFSETQ. There are 16 residues in the CDR3. V dropped 1 base and J dropped 4; count of bases not matched to a gene: 10. The CDR3 reads CASSLHVGQGGYGYTF. DNA of the CDR3: TGCGCCAGCAGCTTGCACGTCGGCCAGGGGGGCTATGGCTACACCTTC.

This chain joins TRBV2 and TRBJ1-4, with 10 positions matching TRBD1. With V trimmed by 7 bases and J by 6 bases, 5 bases remained unmatched. There are 14 residues in the CDR3. Per the germline V gene, CDR1 is SNHLY and CDR2 is FYNNEI. CDR3 protein: CASNSGTGDEKLFF. DNA for the CDR3: TGTGCCAGCAATTCCGGGACAGGGGATGAAAAACTGTTTTTT.

CDR3 DNA: TGTGCCAGCAGCTTCACTAGCGGGAGCTCCTACGAGCAGTACTTC. It encodes CASSFTSGSSYEQYF. The rearrangement joins TRBV5-4 to TRBJ2-7; 11 bases fit TRBD2. V dropped 2 bases and J dropped 0; count of bases not matched to a gene: 1. Germline V gene sequence: CDR1 SGHNT, CDR2 YYREEE (reference sequence). This CDR3 comprises 15 residues. Filled out from reference TRBV5-4 and TRBJ2-7, the complete variable domain reads ETGVTQSPTHLIKTRGQQVTLRCSSQSGHNTVSWYQQALGQGPQFIFQYYREEENGRGNFPPRFSGLQFPNYSSELNVNALELDDSALYLCASSFTSGSSYEQYFGPGTRLTVT.

This clone was counted a single time. The rearrangement uses TRBV5-4 and TRBJ1-2; no clear D. V was clipped by 4 bases and J by 5 bases, with 15 bases between them. The CDR3 runs 14 residues. The germline V gene encodes CDR1 SGHNT and CDR2 YYREEE (reference sequence). This CDR3 is CASSMTTMTYGYTF. The CDR3 DNA reads as TGTGCCAGCAGCATGACGACCATGACTTATGGCTACACCTTC.